Below, 30 T cell receptor beta chains from the same sample are listed, as sequenced in a study of technical replicates of blood from a few donors. Sequencing was performed with immunoSEQ multiplex PCR; in TCRdb, only in-frame clones are kept and a portion is missing. The table has around 84,000 clones, 90% to 95% seen once; the top ten hold 0.25%. Sequenced sample: T cells isolated from PBMCs. These receptors all come from a human donor in good health.

The chain couples TRBV19 to TRBJ2-7; tentative D call: TRBD1 (5 bases). Germline V lookup: CDR1 LNHDA, CDR2 SQIVND (reference sequence). This CDR3 has 15 residues. Trimming stripped 3 bases from V and 2 bases from J, with 14 bases between. The CDR3 region has the DNA TGTGCCAGTAGTATCGATCAGGGCCACCCCTACGAGCAGTACTTC. The encoded protein is CASSIDQGHPYEQYF.

The chain is built from TRBV28 and TRBJ1-5; D is ambiguous. V was trimmed by 0 bases and J by 4 bases, leaving 13 bases between them. Germline V lookup: CDR1 MDHEN, CDR2 SYDVKM. The CDR3 has 16 residues. CDR3 DNA: TGTGCCAGCAGTTTATGGTTTTCCGGGGAGAATCAGCCCCAGCATTTT. Translated, it gives CASSLWFSGENQPQHF.

V gene TRBV10-3 combines with J gene TRBJ2-7; 8 positions agree with TRBD1. The V and J ends lost 8 bases and 5 bases, in that order; junction bases with no gene match: 5. Germline V CDR1 and CDR2: ENHRY, SYGVKD. There are 12 residues in the CDR3. CDR3 sequence: CAIQGAQDEQYF. The CDR3 DNA is TGTGCCATCCAGGGGGCGCAGGACGAGCAGTACTTC.

V and J are TRBV28 and TRBJ1-5; 10 bases line up with TRBD1. The V segment lost 5 bases and the J segment 5 bases; nucleotides outside the gene matches: 3. Germline V gene sequence: CDR1 MDHEN, CDR2 SYDVKM. The CDR3 extends over 14 amino acids. The CDR3 region has the DNA TGTGCCAGCAGTCCAGGACAGGGGGATCAGCCCCAGCATTTT. Translation gives CASSPGQGDQPQHF.

The chain is built from TRBV5-4 and TRBJ1-1, with a possible D match to TRBD1 (5 bases). V was pared by 5 bases and J by 5 bases, with 16 bases between. This CDR3 has 14 amino acids. CDR1 and CDR2 (germline): SGHNT, YYREEE (reference sequence). The CDR3 is CASSIWIRDTEAFF. CDR3 in DNA: TGTGCCAGCAGTATATGGATCAGGGATACTGAAGCTTTCTTT. The full variable domain, rest sourced from reference TRBV5-4 and TRBJ1-1, is ETGVTQSPTHLIKTRGQQVTLRCSSQSGHNTVSWYQQALGQGPQFIFQYYREEENGRGNFPPRFSGLQFPNYSSELNVNALELDDSALYLCASSIWIRDTEAFFGQGTRLTVV.

The V and J genes are TRBV7-9 and TRBJ2-5, with TRBD2 matching 8 bases. The CDR3 runs to 15 residues. V gave up 5 bases and J gave up 5 bases; unmatched junction bases: 10. Germline V CDR1 and CDR2: SEHNR, FQNEAQ (reference sequence). The CDR3 loop is CASSPQREGWETQYF. The CDR3 nucleotides read TGTGCCAGCAGCCCCCAACGGGAGGGCTGGGAGACCCAGTACTTC.

This chain uses TRBV27 with TRBJ2-7, with TRBD1 identical over 7 bases. With 5 bases clipped from V and 1 base from J, the junction kept 5 bases outside the gene matches. CDR3 length equals 14 residues. Germline CDR1 MNHEY, CDR2 SMNVEV (reference sequence). CDR3 nucleotides: TGTGCCAGCAGTCCTTGGGACAGTTCCTACGAGCAGTACTTC. Encoded protein: CASSPWDSSYEQYF.

This clone occurred once. The gene calls are TRBV2 and TRBJ2-1, with D uncertain. The CDR3 has 12 amino acids. Germline V gene sequence: CDR1 SNHLY, CDR2 FYNNEI. Between the trimmed V and J ends, which lost 5 bases and 12 bases, there was a span of 14 bases. In DNA form, the CDR3 reads TGTGCCAGCAGTATAGATTTTGATAGGCAGTTCTTC. This sequence encodes CASSIDFDRQFF.

This chain uses TRBV4-2 with TRBJ2-7; 8 nucleotides agree with TRBD2. The CDR3 spans 15 residues. From germline, CDR1 is LGHNA and CDR2 YNFKEQ. Trimming took 4 bases from V and 5 from J; bases not matched to a gene: 10. CDR3 region: CASSPPVGAGDEQYF. The DNA for the CDR3 is TGTGCCAGCAGCCCCCCCGTCGGAGCGGGGGACGAGCAGTACTTC.

The chain carries TRBV30 and TRBJ2-5; TRBD2 matches at 7 bases. The CDR3 length is 14 residues. The germline V gene encodes CDR1 GTSNPN and CDR2 SVGIG (reference sequence). Unmatched junction bases numbered 9, after V lost 3 bases and J lost 5 bases. The CDR3 DNA sequence: TGTGCCTGGAGGATGGGGCTAGCGGCGGAGACCCAGTACTTC. Amino acids: CAWRMGLAAETQYF. The full variable domain, rest sourced from reference TRBV30 and TRBJ2-5, is SQTIHQWPATLVQPVGSPLSLECTVEGTSNPNLYWYRQAAGRGLQLLFYSVGIGQISSEVPQNLSASRPQDRQFILSSKKLLLSDSGFYLCAWRMGLAAETQYFGPGTRLLVL.

This chain connects TRBV5-1 to TRBJ2-3; TRBD2 is a possible D gene (6 bases). Germline values: CDR1 SGHRS, CDR2 YFSETQ. V was trimmed by 2 bases and J by 2 bases, leaving 12 bases between them. The CDR3 runs 15 residues. The CDR3 sequence: CASSFTSTNTDTQYF. The CDR3 DNA reads as TGCGCCAGCAGCTTTACTAGCACAAACACAGATACGCAGTATTTT.

The rearrangement joins TRBV13 to TRBJ2-5, with 7 bases aligning to TRBD2. In germline, CDR1 is PRHDT, CDR2 FYEKMQ (reference sequence). The length of the CDR3 is 15 residues. With V trimmed by 2 bases and J by 1 base, 4 bases remained unmatched. Written as DNA, the CDR3 is TGTGCCAGCAGCTTAACGTGGGGGGGCCAAGAGACCCAGTACTTC. Encoded protein: CASSLTWGGQETQYF.

This clone has just one count. The chain couples TRBV10-3 to TRBJ2-7; the match to TRBD1 covers 9 bases. This CDR3 spans 14 amino acids. The trim removed 6 bases at V and 7 bases at J, leaving 10 bases unmatched. Germline CDR1 ENHRY, CDR2 SYGVKD. CDR3 region: CAIRGQGEVGEQYF. The CDR3 region has the DNA TGTGCCATCAGGGGACAGGGTGAGGTTGGAGAGCAGTACTTC.

The rearrangement links TRBV18 to TRBJ1-2; 9 bases map to TRBD1. The V and J ends lost 3 bases and 6 bases, in that order; junction bases with no gene match: 8. The CDR3 is 15 amino acids. Germline V gene data show CDR1 as KGHSH and CDR2 as LQKENI. The CDR3 spells CASSPRDREWHGYTF. The CDR3 DNA follows: TGTGCCAGCTCACCCCGGGACAGGGAATGGCATGGCTACACCTTC.

The gene calls are TRBV5-8 and TRBJ2-5, with 8 bases aligning to TRBD1. J gave up 3 bases and V 2 bases, and 9 bases lay outside the gene matches. Germline CDR1 SGHTS, CDR2 YDEGEE. This CDR3 region has 16 residues. The CDR3 DNA reads as TGTGCCAGCAGCTTTGGTCACAGGGGGTCTGAAGAGACCCAGTACTTC. This codes for CASSFGHRGSEETQYF.

This chain joins TRBV6-1 and TRBJ2-1; 7 nucleotides align to TRBD2. CDR3 length: 14 amino acids. CDR1 is MNHNS, CDR2 SASEGT, per germline. The trim removed 7 bases at V and 4 bases at J, leaving 7 bases unmatched. CDR3 protein: CASKNGRLYNEQFF. The CDR3 DNA reads as TGTGCCAGCAAGAACGGGAGGCTATACAATGAGCAGTTCTTC.

Note on this clone: The CDR3 ends on some other residue instead of the conserved phenylalanine or tryptophan, so this is likely a read error. It is unclear where the CDR3 begins or ends on the DNA, so no DNA is shown, and the CDR3 is as TCRdb lists it. The chain joins TRBV28 to TRBJ2-7; the D call in the table, TRBD1, was not verified against the DNA. The length of the CDR3 is 12 amino acids, counting both ends. Germline assignment: CDR1 MDHEN and CDR2 SYDVKM. This CDR3 is CASSTRAGPDRI.

CDR3 nucleotides: TGTGCCAGTAGTATCGCCGATCTAGATTCCTACAATGAGCAGTTCTTC. This gives the protein CASSIADLDSYNEQFF. The J gene is TRBJ2-1, the V gene TRBV19; D is undetermined. CDR1 and CDR2 from the germline V gene are LNHDA and SQIVND (reference sequence). CDR3 length equals 16 residues. V lost 3 bases and J lost 1, with 13 bases in between.

The rearrangement uses TRBV21-1 and TRBJ2-1; the table gives TRBD2 as D, unverified against the DNA. TRBV21-1 is shown as a pseudogene. The CDR3 runs to 17 residues. CDR3 DNA sequence: TGTGCCAGCAGCAGATCGCCACGACTAGCGAAATACAATGAGCAGTTCTTC. Its translation: CASSRSPRLAKYNEQFF.

This clone was detected a few times. This sequence joins TRBV4-1 and TRBJ2-7; D unresolved. V was clipped by 4 bases and J by 2 bases, with 12 bases between them. This CDR3 is 14 amino acids long. Germline CDR1 MGHRA, CDR2 YSYEKL. The CDR3, as DNA: TGCGCCAGCAGCCGATCGTTCACAGCCTACGAGCAGTACTTC. Protein: CASSRSFTAYEQYF.

The rearrangement uses TRBV7-9 and TRBJ2-5; 8 nucleotides line up with TRBD2. This CDR3 has 14 amino acids. Germline trimming cut 2 bases from V and 7 bases from J; bases unmatched to any gene: 6. Germline CDR1 SEHNR, CDR2 FQNEAQ (reference sequence). CDR3 bases: TGTGCCAGCAGCTTATCACTAGCGGTTGGGACCCAGTACTTC. Translation gives CASSLSLAVGTQYF.

This chain uses TRBV27 with TRBJ2-7; TRBD2 aligns across 9 bases. The V and J ends lost 2 bases and 2 bases, in that order; junction bases with no gene match: 1. CDR1 is MNHEY, CDR2 SMNVEV, per germline (reference sequence). The CDR3 covers 14 residues. As DNA, the CDR3 is TGTGCCAGCAGTTTAGCGGGGGGGACCTACGAGCAGTACTTC. Amino acids: CASSLAGGTYEQYF.

CDR3 amino acids: CATSRGGQGGETQYF. For the CDR3, the DNA is TGTGCCACCAGCAGAGGGGGACAGGGAGGCGAGACCCAGTACTTC. The chain uses TRBV15 and TRBJ2-5; 9 bases are shared with TRBD1. The CDR3 length is 15 residues. Germline CDR1 LNHNV, CDR2 YYDKDF (reference sequence). The V gene end was trimmed by 1 base and the J gene end by 5 bases; junction bases not matched to a gene: 5.

The rearrangement links TRBV6-5 to TRBJ2-7; D not resolved. V shed 0 bases and J shed 0 bases, with 9 bases lying between them. Germline CDR1 is MNHEY and CDR2 is SVGAGI. This CDR3 spans 15 amino acids. CDR3 sequence reads: CASSYSAAYSYEQYF. In nucleotides, the CDR3 is TGTGCCAGCAGTTACTCGGCGGCCTACTCCTACGAGCAGTACTTC.

This chain connects TRBV6-1 to TRBJ2-5; 8 bases line up with TRBD1. The V gene end was trimmed by 6 bases and the J gene end by 4 bases; junction bases not matched to a gene: 10. Germline loops: CDR1 MNHNS, CDR2 SASEGT. The CDR3 has 15 amino acids. Written as DNA, the CDR3 is TGTGCCAGCAGAGAGGCGACAGGGGCAGGAGAGACCCAGTACTTC. It translates to CASREATGAGETQYF.

The CDR3 reads CASSELAGAGELFF. In nucleotides, the CDR3 is TGTGCCAGCAGTGAACTAGCGGGGGCCGGGGAGCTGTTTTTT. The rearrangement uses TRBV2 and TRBJ2-2; 10 bases align to TRBD2. The CDR3 has 14 amino acids. Losses at the gene ends were 2 bases for V and 6 bases for J; bases not matched to a gene: 0. Looked up from germline, CDR1 is SNHLY and CDR2 is FYNNEI.

The chain combines TRBV4-1 with TRBJ2-7, with 8 bases aligning to TRBD1. Per the germline V gene, CDR1 is MGHRA and CDR2 is YSYEKL. V was pared by 0 bases and J by 2 bases, with 3 bases of the junction left unmatched. CDR3 size: 15 residues. CDR3 nucleotide sequence: TGCGCCAGCAGCCAAGAACAGGGGGGAACCTACGAGCAGTACTTC. Its protein is CASSQEQGGTYEQYF.

The rearrangement links TRBV6-5 to TRBJ2-5; 8 bases fit TRBD2. V was clipped by 7 bases and J by 5 bases; unmatched bases: 9. The CDR3 spans 14 residues. The germline gives CDR1 MNHEY, CDR2 SVGAGI. CDR3 DNA sequence: TGTGCCAGCAAGAGAGCGGGAGAGTTGGAGACCCAGTACTTC. Its protein product is CASKRAGELETQYF.

The chain carries TRBV5-4 and TRBJ2-7; maybe TRBD2 (5 bases). The CDR3 extends over 14 amino acids. Trimming took 2 bases from V and 3 from J, leaving 12 bases between them. CDR1 and CDR2 from the germline V gene are SGHNT and YYREEE (reference sequence). The CDR3 reads CASSFGDSGYEQYF. The CDR3 DNA reads TGTGCCAGCAGCTTCGGGGATTCAGGCTACGAGCAGTACTTC.

The chain recombines TRBV5-1 with TRBJ2-5, with 7 bases that match TRBD2. V lost 4 bases, J lost 1 base, and 4 bases stayed unmatched. The CDR3 is 14 residues long. Germline CDR1 SGHRS, CDR2 YFSETQ. CDR3 DNA: TGCGCCAGCAGCGTAAGGACTAGCCAAGAGACCCAGTACTTC. This gives the protein CASSVRTSQETQYF.